This T cell receptor (beta chain) derives from a study of cytotoxic CD8 clonotypes in ibrutinib-treated CLL. Study information: Response samples were obtained once patients had received a median 12 months of treatment, range 6 to 36. Overall study findings and caveats: Clonality climbed at ibrutinib response, then dropped toward baseline at progression.

Germline CDR1 SEHNR, CDR2 FQNEAQ (reference sequence). This CDR3 spans 15 amino acids. Trimming stripped 2 bases from V and 4 bases from J, with 11 bases between. Assay used: immunoSEQ multiplex PCR; TCRdb lists only in-frame clones, some missing. The table has 200,000 or so clones, around 70% seen once. As concerns this clone: As yet, its antigen is unknown.

The sample here was PBMCs, taken after 12 months of ibrutinib treatment. The receptor was derived from a human donor with chronic lymphocytic leukemia. V usage is TRBV7-9 and J usage is TRBJ2-2, with a weak D call TRBD2 (6 bases). CDR3 protein: CASSLKEGSTGELFF. The CDR3 DNA reads TGTGCCAGCAGCTTAAAGGAGGGAAGCACCGGGGAGCTGTTTTTT. The full variable domain, with the rest looked up from reference TRBV7-9 and TRBJ2-2, is DTGVSQNPRHKITKRGQNVTFRCDPISEHNRLYWYRQTLGQGPEFLTYFQNEAQLEKSRLLSDRFSAERPKGSFSTLEIQRTEQGDSAMYLCASSLKEGSTGELFFGEGSRLTVL.